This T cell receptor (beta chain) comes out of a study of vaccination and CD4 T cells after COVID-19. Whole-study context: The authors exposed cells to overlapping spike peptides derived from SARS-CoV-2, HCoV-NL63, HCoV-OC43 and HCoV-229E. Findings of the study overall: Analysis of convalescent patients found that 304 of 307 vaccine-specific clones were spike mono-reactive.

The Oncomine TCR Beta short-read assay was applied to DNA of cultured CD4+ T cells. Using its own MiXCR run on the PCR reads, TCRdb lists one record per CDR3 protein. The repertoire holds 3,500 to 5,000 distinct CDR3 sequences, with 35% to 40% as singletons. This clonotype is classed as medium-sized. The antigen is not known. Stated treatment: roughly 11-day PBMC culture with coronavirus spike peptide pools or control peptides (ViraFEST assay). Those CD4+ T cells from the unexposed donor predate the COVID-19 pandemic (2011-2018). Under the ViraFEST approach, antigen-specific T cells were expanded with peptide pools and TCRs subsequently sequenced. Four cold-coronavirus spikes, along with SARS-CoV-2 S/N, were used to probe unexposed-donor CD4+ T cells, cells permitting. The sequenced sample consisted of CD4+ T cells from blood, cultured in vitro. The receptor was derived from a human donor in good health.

CDR3 coding DNA: TGCAGTGCGGGGGAGGGAGCGGGGGGCTACAATGAGCAGTTCTTC. Protein product: CSAGEGAGGYNEQFF. V gene TRBV20-1 combines with J gene TRBJ2-1; 9 bases fit TRBD2. V lost 6 bases to trimming and J lost 3 bases; unmatched junction nucleotides: 9. This CDR3 has 15 amino acids. Germline V lookup: CDR1 DFQATT, CDR2 SNEGSKA (reference sequence).